These 32 T cell receptor beta chains came from one sample sequenced in a study of CD8 T cells in Susac syndrome. Random hexamers were used to reverse transcribe the RNA input (0.5 to 1 ug). Each CDR3 protein gets one entry after TCRdb re-called the immunoSEQ multiplex PCR reads with MiXCR. Counted here are about 200,000 distinct CDR3 sequences, nearly 95% occurring once; the ten biggest clones make up approximately 0.093%. Sequencing was carried out using CD4+ T cells from PBMCs. The source is a human donor with multiple sclerosis.

The V gene is TRBV7-8, the J gene TRBJ2-3; D ambiguous. This CDR3 contains 14 residues. The ends were cut back, 5 bases at V and 4 bases at J, with 13 bases in the middle. Germline CDR1 is SGHVS and CDR2 is FQNEAQ. The CDR3 sequence is CASSRAQNPDTQYF. The CDR3 DNA reads as TGTGCCAGCAGCCGTGCCCAAAACCCAGATACGCAGTATTTT.

CDR3 amino acids: CATSDAGNYGYTF. The CDR3 region has the DNA TGTGCCACCAGTGATGCGGGGAACTATGGCTACACCTTC. The V gene is TRBV24-1, the J gene TRBJ1-2, with D unresolved. The CDR3 consists of 13 residues. CDR1 and CDR2 from the germline V gene are KGHDR and SFDVKD. The ends were cut back, 3 bases at V and 2 bases at J, with 6 bases in the middle.

This chain joins TRBV6-2 or TRBV6-3 and TRBJ1-2; D is undetermined. V dropped 3 bases and J dropped 0 bases, with 14 bases sitting between them. CDR1 is MNHEY, CDR2 SVGEGT, per germline. CDR3 size: 16 residues. Here the CDR3 reads CASSYSRRATNYGYTF. The DNA for the CDR3 is TGTGCCAGCAGTTATTCCCGGCGGGCTACTAACTATGGCTACACCTTC.

This chain connects TRBV20-1 to TRBJ2-3; either TRBD1 or TRBD2 may fit D (6 bases each). V was pared by 0 bases and J by 8 bases, with 15 bases between. The V gene's germline CDR1 is DFQATT and CDR2 SNEGSKA (reference sequence). This CDR3 comprises 14 residues. CDR3 DNA sequence: TGCAGTGCTAGAGATCTACGGGGGCCGTCTACGCAGTATTTT. It codes for CSARDLRGPSTQYF.

The CDR3 DNA reads as TGCAGCGTTGATTTGGCGGGACTAAAAGAGACCCAGTACTTC. Translated: CSVDLAGLKETQYF. This chain joins TRBV29-1 and TRBJ2-5; TRBD2 matches 7 bases. The germline gives CDR1 SQVTM, CDR2 ANQGSEA. CDR3 size: 14 residues. Trimming removed 3 bases from V and 3 bases from J; junction bases left unmatched: 7.

This clonotype was picked up a small number of times. The chain links TRBV3-1 to TRBJ1-1; 7 positions match TRBD1. The CDR3 length is 14 residues. Germline assignment: CDR1 LGHDT and CDR2 YNNKEL (reference sequence). Trimming took 6 bases from V and 0 from J; bases not matched to a gene: 4. This CDR3 is CASSRQGLNTEAFF. In DNA form, the CDR3 reads TGTGCCAGCAGTCGACAGGGCTTGAACACTGAAGCTTTCTTT.

V gene TRBV20-1 combines with J gene TRBJ2-5; 9 bases fit TRBD1. Per germline, CDR1 DFQATT and CDR2 SNEGSKA (reference sequence). This CDR3 is built from 14 residues. Trimming took 6 bases from V and 5 from J; bases not matched to a gene: 10. This chain's CDR3 is CSAARGQGTETQYF. CDR3 DNA sequence: TGCAGTGCCGCGAGAGGACAGGGGACGGAGACCCAGTACTTC.

This sequence joins TRBV2 and TRBJ2-3; TRBD2 matches at 14 bases. Germline CDR1 and CDR2: SNHLY and FYNNEI. Trimming at V came to 10 bases and at J to 8 bases, leaving 11 bases not matched to a gene. CDR3 size: 15 residues. The CDR3 DNA sequence: TGTGCCATAAAGGGACTAGCGGGAGAAGGCGGTACGCAGTATTTT. The encoded protein is CAIKGLAGEGGTQYF. The full variable domain, with the rest looked up from reference TRBV2 and TRBJ2-3, is EPEVTQTPSHQVTQMGQEVILRCVPISNHLYFYWYRQILGQKVEFLVSFYNNEISEKSEIFDDQFSVERPDGSNFTLKIRSTKLEDSAMYFCAIKGLAGEGGTQYFGPGTRLTVL.

The rearrangement uses TRBV24-1 and TRBJ2-1; 11 bases line up with TRBD1. The ends lost 9 bases at V and 9 bases at J; junction bases unmatched: 15. Germline loops: CDR1 KGHDR, CDR2 SFDVKD. The CDR3 spans 16 residues. CDR3 protein: CATGPSGQGDLGEQFF. CDR3 DNA sequence: TGTGCCACCGGCCCCTCGGGACAGGGGGATCTGGGTGAGCAGTTCTTC.

The chain joins TRBV25-1 to TRBJ1-2; a weak D match, TRBD1 (5 bases). The CDR3 runs to 12 residues. V was trimmed by 6 bases and J by 4 bases, leaving 9 bases between them. The germline V gene encodes CDR1 MGHDK and CDR2 SYGVNS. CDR3 amino acids: CASRGDGYGYTF. As DNA, the CDR3 is TGTGCCAGCAGAGGGGATGGCTATGGCTACACCTTC.

The chain is built from TRBV9 and TRBJ1-6, with D unclear. CDR1 and CDR2 from the germline V gene are SGDLS and YYNGEE. The CDR3 is made up of 13 amino acids. V lost 2 bases to trimming and J lost 12 bases, with 12 bases between them. The CDR3 DNA follows: TGTGCCAGCAGCGTGGACGTGGGGAGACCCCTCCACTTT. It codes for CASSVDVGRPLHF.

The V gene is TRBV27, the J gene TRBJ1-1; no clear D gene. V gave up 8 bases and J gave up 5 bases, with 18 bases separating them. CDR1 MNHEY and CDR2 SMNVEV come from the germline V gene (reference sequence). The CDR3 consists of 14 residues. CDR3 protein: CASHGPGLVTEAFF. CDR3 coding DNA: TGTGCCAGCCACGGTCCGGGGTTGGTGACTGAAGCTTTCTTT.

The chain combines TRBV4-2 with TRBJ2-7; 13 positions agree with TRBD2. Trimming took 6 bases from V and 2 from J; bases not matched to a gene: 7. The CDR3 length is 16 residues. Germline V gene lookup returns CDR1 LGHNA and CDR2 YNFKEQ. The DNA for the CDR3 is TGTGCCAGCAGACAAAGCGGACTAGCGGGGGCCTACGAGCAGTACTTC. The encoded protein is CASRQSGLAGAYEQYF.

V and J are TRBV3-1 and TRBJ2-1; 11 positions agree with TRBD2. V was pared by 4 bases and J by 10 bases, with 9 bases of the junction left unmatched. Germline values: CDR1 LGHDT, CDR2 YNNKEL (reference sequence). There are 15 residues in the CDR3. The CDR3 sequence is CASSRLAGRRDEQFF. CDR3 coding DNA: TGTGCCAGCAGCCGACTAGCGGGAAGGAGGGACGAGCAGTTCTTC.

The J gene is TRBJ2-1, the V gene TRBV3-1; D may correspond to TRBD1 or TRBD2 (5 bases each). The CDR3 has 14 amino acids. Germline lookup yields CDR1 LGHDT and CDR2 YNNKEL (reference sequence). Trimming pared 3 bases from V and 6 bases from J, leaving 12 bases between. CDR3 amino acids: CASSHSGTINEQFF. The CDR3 coding sequence is TGTGCCAGCAGCCACTCCGGGACCATCAATGAGCAGTTCTTC.

V and J are TRBV29-1 and TRBJ1-4; D is perhaps TRBD1 (6 bases). The V and J ends lost 7 bases and 7 bases respectively, with 16 bases between them. Germline V CDR1 and CDR2: SQVTM, ANQGSEA. CDR3 length: 13 residues. Here the CDR3 DNA reads TGCAGCGCCGGGGGGCCCTTGGGTGAAAAACTGTTTTTT. Its translation is CSAGGPLGEKLFF. Full variable domain (missing parts from reference TRBV29-1 and TRBJ1-4): SAVISQKPSRDICQRGTSLTIQCQVDSQVTMMFWYRQQPGQSLTLIATANQGSEATYESGFVIDKFPISRPNLTFSTLTVSNMSPEDSSIYLCSAGGPLGEKLFFGSGTQLSVL.

The gene calls are TRBV12-3 or TRBV12-4 and TRBJ1-2; D unclear. The CDR3 totals 13 residues. The V end lost 4 bases, the J end lost 7 bases, and 13 bases lay between the germline ends. As DNA, the CDR3 is TGTGCCAGCAGTTCCGGGTCCGATGGTGGCTACACCTTC. Protein: CASSSGSDGGYTF.

The V and J genes are TRBV20-1 and TRBJ1-5; possible D gene TRBD1, 5 bases. Trimming cost V 4 bases and J 4 bases, with 17 bases left between them. Looked up from germline, CDR1 is DFQATT and CDR2 is SNEGSKA (reference sequence). The CDR3 is 15 amino acids. CDR3: CSATRDGRKNQPQHF. CDR3 in DNA: TGCAGTGCTACCAGGGACGGGAGGAAGAATCAGCCCCAGCATTTT.

This chain's CDR3 is CASSITYEQYF. CDR3 in DNA: TGTGCCAGCAGCATCACCTACGAGCAGTACTTC. V and J are TRBV13 and TRBJ2-7; no clear D gene. V was shortened by 5 bases and J by 2 bases, with 4 bases between the two germline ends. The CDR3 extends over 11 amino acids. CDR1 is PRHDT, CDR2 FYEKMQ, per germline (reference sequence). Together with reference TRBV13 and TRBJ2-7, the CDR3 gives the full variable domain: AAGVIQSPRHLIKEKRETATLKCYPIPRHDTVYWYQQGPGQDPQFLISFYEKMQSDKGSIPDRFSAQQFSDYHSELNMSSLELGDSALYFCASSITYEQYFGPGTRLTVT.

The chain combines TRBV19 with TRBJ1-1, with D possibly TRBD1 on 5 matching bases. Germline assignment: CDR1 LNHDA and CDR2 SQIVND (reference sequence). Between the trimmed V and J ends, which lost 10 bases and 0 bases, there was a span of 12 bases. This CDR3 is 13 amino acids long. The CDR3 sequence is CATTSRVNTEAFF. CDR3 nucleotides: TGTGCCACCACTTCCAGGGTGAACACTGAAGCTTTCTTT.

The J gene is TRBJ1-5, the V gene TRBV30; D not certain. CDR3 size: 13 residues. The V end was cut by 0 bases, the J end by 8 bases, with 11 bases between. CDR1 is GTSNPN, CDR2 SVGIG, per germline (reference sequence). As DNA, the CDR3 is TGTGCCTGGAGTGTAGACCGGCAGGAGCCCCAGCATTTT. Protein product: CAWSVDRQEPQHF.

V is TRBV12-3 or TRBV12-4 and J is TRBJ1-2; 9 nucleotides match TRBD1. CDR3 length: 15 amino acids. V shed 2 bases, J shed 6 bases, and the junction held 7 bases outside the gene matches. CDR3 sequence (DNA): TGTGCCAGCAGTTTAAAGGGACAGGGTTATGATGGCTACACCTTC. Translating gives CASSLKGQGYDGYTF.

The chain employs TRBV6-1 and TRBJ2-3; 7 nucleotides align to TRBD2. The CDR3 sequence is 16 residues long. Per germline, CDR1 MNHNS and CDR2 SASEGT. J gave up 2 bases and V 1 base, and 6 bases lay outside the gene matches. The CDR3 DNA reads as TGTGCCAGCAGTGAAGGCAGCGGGGACCCCACAGATACGCAGTATTTT. Translation gives CASSEGSGDPTDTQYF.

This clonotype was recorded only once. This chain connects TRBV20-1 to TRBJ2-5; the D gene is possibly TRBD2 (6 bases). Per the germline V gene, CDR1 is DFQATT and CDR2 is SNEGSKA (reference sequence). The length of the CDR3 is 13 residues. Trimming removed 5 bases from V and 4 bases from J, with 14 bases in between. CDR3 nucleotide sequence: TGCAGTGCTTTAGCGGTCCTGGGAGAGACCCAGTACTTC. Its translation is CSALAVLGETQYF.

The chain is built from TRBV20-1 and TRBJ2-5, with 11 bases fitting TRBD2. The CDR3 spans 15 residues. The germline V gene encodes CDR1 DFQATT and CDR2 SNEGSKA (reference sequence). The J segment lost 5 bases and the V segment lost 1 base, leaving 6 bases of the junction unmatched. The CDR3 DNA is TGCAGTGCTAGAGGTAGCGGGGGGGCCCTGGAGACCCAGTACTTC. It encodes CSARGSGGALETQYF.

The CDR3 loop reads CASSHITRVPNTGELFF. The CDR3 bases are TGTGCCAGCAGCCATATTACGAGGGTGCCCAACACCGGGGAGCTGTTTTTT. This chain uses TRBV3-1 with TRBJ2-2; a weak D match, TRBD2 (5 bases). Germline V gene lookup returns CDR1 LGHDT and CDR2 YNNKEL (reference sequence). Deletions cut 3 bases from V and 2 bases from J, with 16 bases between. The CDR3 is 17 residues long.

The genes are TRBV9 and TRBJ2-7; D is unclear. This CDR3 spans 14 amino acids. V dropped 0 bases and J dropped 7 bases, with 14 bases sitting between them. CDR1 SGDLS and CDR2 YYNGEE come from the germline V gene. CDR3 loop: CASSVGLGSREQYF. The CDR3 bases are TGTGCCAGCAGCGTAGGGCTGGGATCGAGGGAGCAGTACTTC.

V is TRBV27 and J is TRBJ2-1; D is perhaps TRBD2 (6 bases). CDR1 is MNHEY, CDR2 SMNVEV, per germline (reference sequence). The CDR3 consists of 15 residues. Trimming removed 4 bases at V and 2 bases at J, with 12 bases between. CDR3 protein: CASSSGRRAYNEQFF. CDR3 in DNA: TGTGCCAGCAGTTCAGGTAGGAGGGCCTACAATGAGCAGTTCTTC.

V is TRBV2 and J is TRBJ1-2; possibly TRBD1 for D (6 bases). CDR3 length: 17 residues. V lost 6 bases to trimming and J lost 8 bases, with 28 bases between them. CDR1 is SNHLY and CDR2 is FYNNEI in the germline V gene. The CDR3 region has the DNA TGTGCCAGCAGCGCCGGGGGCACATCGTCTACTTTAGAGGGCTACACCTTC. It codes for CASSAGGTSSTLEGYTF.

The genes are TRBV24-1 and TRBJ2-3; 9 positions agree with TRBD2. Unmatched junction bases numbered 3, after V lost 5 bases and J lost 13 bases. This CDR3 contains 11 residues. Germline loops: CDR1 KGHDR, CDR2 SFDVKD. CDR3 amino acids: CATSGGLAKYF. The CDR3 DNA is TGTGCCACCAGTGGAGGACTAGCGAAGTATTTT.

The chain links TRBV7-9 to TRBJ1-1; a weak D match, TRBD1 (5 bases). CDR1 SEHNR and CDR2 FQNEAQ come from the germline V gene (reference sequence). V shed 5 bases and J shed 11 bases, with 15 bases lying between them. The CDR3 sequence is 12 residues long. The CDR3 region is CASSLSGPGAFF. The CDR3 DNA reads as TGTGCCAGCAGCCTCTCGGGACCTGGGGCTTTCTTT.

The V gene is TRBV20-1, the J gene TRBJ1-3; a weak D match, TRBD1 (6 bases). The CDR3 is made up of 13 amino acids. Trimming removed 3 bases at V and 6 bases at J, with 12 bases between. Germline assignment: CDR1 DFQATT and CDR2 SNEGSKA (reference sequence). The DNA for the CDR3 is TGCAGTGCTAGGGGACAACTTGAAAACACCATATATTTT. Protein sequence: CSARGQLENTIYF.